The 3 T cell receptor beta chains reported below all come from one sample, sequenced in a study of shared clonotypes between healthy human individuals. Sequencing used immunoSEQ multiplex PCR; TCRdb keeps in-frame clones, though not all of them. Among more than 2,000,000 clones listed, about 92% were seen once. The sequenced sample was naive CD4+ T cells from PBMCs. The subset: CD45RA+ positively selected. The receptor source for this set is a man in his late teens or twenties in good health. Some clones in this sample may be carry-over from other donors' samples.

The chain employs TRBV7-3 and TRBJ2-1; no firm D call. Per germline, CDR1 SGHTA and CDR2 FQGTGA. The CDR3 totals 15 residues. Trimming removed 4 bases from V and 4 bases from J, with 14 bases in between. The DNA for the CDR3 is TGTGCCAGCAGCTCACAGACCGGAGAATACAATGAGCAGTTCTTC. It is translated as CASSSQTGEYNEQFF.

As DNA, the CDR3 is TGTGCCAGCAGTTCCCCGGGACTTGGCTATGGCTACACCTTC. Translation: CASSSPGLGYGYTF. The rearrangement links TRBV6-6 to TRBJ1-2, with D maybe TRBD1 (5 bases). The germline V gene has CDR1 MNHNY and CDR2 SVGAGI (reference sequence). CDR3 length equals 14 residues. V was shortened by 4 bases and J by 4 bases, with 13 bases between the two germline ends.

This clone was observed a few times. This rearrangement joins TRBV2 to TRBJ1-1, with a weak D call TRBD1 (5 bases). The germline gives CDR1 SNHLY, CDR2 FYNNEI. V was cut by 0 bases and J by 6 bases, with 11 bases left in between. The CDR3 consists of 14 residues. The CDR3 is CASSEAGRGAEAFF. The CDR3 bases are TGTGCCAGCAGTGAAGCGGGGCGGGGTGCTGAAGCTTTCTTT.